The clone carrying this TCR beta chain was seen only a few times. The antigen is not known. These data are taken from a study of T cells after yellow fever vaccination. General study results and limits: Secondary responses were weaker yet peaked faster, day 5 versus 15.

The V gene's germline CDR1 is SGHTA and CDR2 FQGNSA. The CDR3 is 15 amino acids. Trimming took off 2 bases at V and 5 bases at J, with 15 bases between the two ends. They built TCR cDNA with 5'RACE template switching, a step that put in a universal primer site and UMIs. TCRdb analysed the 5' RACE reads with MiXCR anew, one entry per CDR3 protein. The top ten hold roughly 0.5% of the sample, which has 250,000 to 300,000 distinct CDR3 sequences, around 13% seen once. The sequencing here drew on CD4+ T cells sorted from PBMCs, taken 45 days after the yellow fever booster vaccination. The origin of this receptor is a man aged 30-40 years who received the YFV17D yellow fever vaccine. The chain carries TRBV7-2 and TRBJ2-5; D is unclear. The CDR3 DNA is TGTGCCAGCAGCTTAACTCCTGACGGCTCGGAGACCCAGTACTTC. It specifies CASSLTPDGSETQYF.